The clone carrying this TCR beta chain was seen a handful of times. This sample stems from a study of blood T cell repertoires in COVID-19. The CDR3 is 12 amino acids. Germline V lookup: CDR1 MNHEY, CDR2 SVGAGI. V lost 10 bases and J lost 3, with 10 bases in between. Some clones are missing from TCRdb's copy, which holds only in-frame ones; the method was immunoSEQ multiplex PCR. The profile shows 50,000 to 65,000 clones, 81% of them singletons. The source is a woman in her fifties or sixties with acute or convalescent COVID-19. Source material: peripheral blood. The chain carries TRBV6-5 and TRBJ1-5; D remains ambiguous. For the CDR3, the DNA is TGTGCCACCGATTGGGCCAATCAGCCCCAGCATTTT. It codes for CATDWANQPQHF.